This TCR beta chain was identified during a study of shared clonotypes between healthy human individuals. Method: immunoSEQ multiplex PCR; TCRdb's copy keeps in-frame clones and lacks some. The sample lists about 1.5 million clones; 95% to 99% were seen once. Germline CDR1 is SGHRS and CDR2 is YFSETQ. The CDR3 is 13 amino acids. V lost 4 bases and J lost 6, with 11 bases in between. This clone has only one observation. This TCR was sampled from a man aged 25-40 years in good health. Sequencing was carried out using naive CD4+ T cells sorted from blood. Noted subset: CD45RA+ positively selected. The chain is built from TRBV5-1 and TRBJ1-5; weak D call: TRBD1 (6 bases). The CDR3 region is CASSPLQGQPQHF. The CDR3 bases are TGCGCCAGCAGCCCGTTACAGGGTCAGCCCCAGCATTTT.